This TCR beta chain was sequenced during a study of blood T cell repertoires in COVID-19. The table came from immunoSEQ multiplex PCR; TCRdb's copy has only in-frame clones and leaves some out. The repertoire holds about 73,000 clones, with about four fifths as singletons. This CDR3 comprises 16 residues. CDR1 is SGHTA, CDR2 FQGNSA, per germline. V was pared by 2 bases and J by 4 bases, with 17 bases between. What was sequenced was peripheral blood. This TCR was recovered from a woman aged 55 to 70 with acute or convalescent COVID-19. This sequence joins TRBV7-2 and TRBJ1-2, with D tentatively TRBD1 (5 bases). The DNA of the CDR3 is TGTGCCAGCAGCTTAAATCACCCAGGGATCGTCTATGGCTACACCTTC. Residues: CASSLNHPGIVYGYTF.